One and the same sample provided the 22 T cell receptor beta chains below, sequenced in a study of cytomegalovirus exposure and HLA in healthy donors. The PCR used 60 Vbeta and 13 Jbeta primers. Profiling relied on immunoSEQ multiplex PCR, and the TCRdb table lists in-frame clones only, not all of them. This table holds some 110,000 clones, about 71% found once. Input material: PBMCs. The receptor set was obtained from a boy aged 5-17 years in good health and CMV-seronegative.

This CDR3 reads CASSRDRWNEKLFF. CDR3 coding DNA: TGTGCCAGCAGTCGGGACAGGTGGAACGAAAAACTGTTTTTT. The rearrangement uses TRBV28 and TRBJ1-4; TRBD1 agrees at 8 bases. The CDR3 runs 14 residues. Germline CDR1 reads MDHEN; CDR2 reads SYDVKM. The V and J ends lost 5 bases and 8 bases, in that order; junction bases with no gene match: 7.

This chain links TRBV2 with TRBJ1-4; D is undetermined. V was cut by 10 bases and J by 5 bases, with 20 bases left in between. The CDR3 is 15 residues long. Germline V gene lookup returns CDR1 SNHLY and CDR2 FYNNEI. CDR3 amino acids: CATQKETGLNEKLFF. CDR3 in DNA: TGTGCCACCCAAAAGGAGACGGGGTTAAATGAAAAACTGTTTTTT.

The rearrangement uses TRBV5-6 and TRBJ2-7; D is possibly TRBD1 (5 bases). The CDR3 totals 15 residues. CDR1 and CDR2 from the germline V gene are SGHDT and YYEEEE. V dropped 0 bases and J dropped 1 base, with 11 bases sitting between them. CDR3 DNA: TGTGCCAGCAGCTTGGTGCAGGGTGTATCCTACGAGCAGTACTTC. This gives the protein CASSLVQGVSYEQYF.

V is TRBV5-4 and J is TRBJ2-1, with 7 bases identical to TRBD2. The CDR3 runs to 15 residues. Per germline, CDR1 SGHNT and CDR2 YYREEE (reference sequence). J gave up 8 bases and V 0 bases, and 8 bases lay outside the gene matches. CDR3 in DNA: TGTGCCAGCAGCTTGGTTCGCGGGAGAAACGATGAGCAGTTCTTC. It yields the protein CASSLVRGRNDEQFF. Variable domain in full (rest from reference TRBV5-4 and TRBJ2-1): ETGVTQSPTHLIKTRGQQVTLRCSSQSGHNTVSWYQQALGQGPQFIFQYYREEENGRGNFPPRFSGLQFPNYSSELNVNALELDDSALYLCASSLVRGRNDEQFFGPGTRLTVL.

The chain couples TRBV10-3 to TRBJ2-1; 13 bases match TRBD2. Looked up from germline, CDR1 is ENHRY and CDR2 is SYGVKD. V shed 10 bases, J shed 5 bases, and the junction held 11 bases outside the gene matches. The CDR3 length is 16 residues. The DNA for the CDR3 is TGTGCCACCCGACTAATGACTAGCGGGGGGAACAATGAGCAGTTCTTC. It translates to CATRLMTSGGNNEQFF.

This rearrangement joins TRBV19 to TRBJ1-1, with a weak D call TRBD1 (6 bases). V was pared by 7 bases and J by 4 bases, with 16 bases between. This CDR3 spans 14 amino acids. Germline CDR1 LNHDA, CDR2 SQIVND (reference sequence). CDR3 DNA sequence: TGTGCCAGTACCAACGAGGAAGGGGGCACTGAAGCTTTCTTT. It translates to CASTNEEGGTEAFF.

This chain links TRBV27 with TRBJ2-2; the match to TRBD1 covers 8 bases. Germline trimming cut 0 bases from V and 5 bases from J; bases unmatched to any gene: 17. Per germline, CDR1 MNHEY and CDR2 SMNVEV (reference sequence). The length of the CDR3 is 20 residues. CDR3 region: CASSLSPLYRGESRTGELFF. The DNA of the CDR3 is TGTGCCAGCAGTTTATCCCCCCTTTACAGGGGGGAAAGTAGGACCGGGGAGCTGTTTTTT.

The chain uses TRBV6-1 and TRBJ1-6; D gene ambiguous. V was clipped by 2 bases and J by 0 bases, with 8 bases between them. CDR1 and CDR2 from the germline V gene are MNHNS and SASEGT. The CDR3 is made up of 16 amino acids. CDR3 sequence (DNA): TGTGCCAGCAGTGAATTAAGGAGCTCCTATAATTCACCCCTCCACTTT. Residues: CASSELRSSYNSPLHF.

The chain has TRBV4-3 and TRBJ1-5; tentatively, D is TRBD1 (5 bases). The CDR3 contains 14 residues. Per germline, CDR1 LGHNA and CDR2 YSLEER. The germline V and J ends were trimmed by 5 bases and 4 bases, with 12 bases remaining between them. The CDR3 nucleotides are TGCGCCAGCAGCGTTGGGGCCGCGAATCAGCCCCAGCATTTT. This codes for CASSVGAANQPQHF.

V gene TRBV30 combines with J gene TRBJ2-3; TRBD1 agrees at 11 bases. Trimming at V came to 0 bases and at J to 4 bases, leaving 6 bases not matched to a gene. CDR1 is GTSNPN, CDR2 SVGIG, per germline (reference sequence). This CDR3 contains 16 residues. The CDR3 protein is CAWSVGTGGKADTQYF. As DNA, the CDR3 is TGTGCCTGGAGTGTAGGGACAGGGGGAAAGGCAGATACGCAGTATTTT.

The chain carries TRBV30 and TRBJ1-5; maybe TRBD1 (5 bases). From germline, CDR1 is GTSNPN and CDR2 SVGIG (reference sequence). V was shortened by 0 bases and J by 9 bases, with 12 bases between the two germline ends. The CDR3 is made up of 13 amino acids. As DNA, the CDR3 is TGTGCCTGGAGTGTACAGGATCAGGCGCCCCAGCATTTT. The encoded protein is CAWSVQDQAPQHF. Together with reference TRBV30 and TRBJ1-5, the CDR3 gives the full variable domain: SQTIHQWPATLVQPVGSPLSLECTVEGTSNPNLYWYRQAAGRGLQLLFYSVGIGQISSEVPQNLSASRPQDRQFILSSKKLLLSDSGFYLCAWSVQDQAPQHFGDGTRLSIL.

This clone was counted a single time. This chain connects TRBV6-1 to TRBJ2-5; 7 bases are shared with TRBD2. The V and J ends lost 2 bases and 4 bases, in that order; junction bases with no gene match: 7. The CDR3 covers 15 residues. Germline CDR1 MNHNS, CDR2 SASEGT. The CDR3 sequence: CASSEWEGGSETQYF. The CDR3 bases are TGTGCCAGCAGTGAATGGGAGGGAGGTTCAGAGACCCAGTACTTC.

The V call is TRBV30, the J call TRBJ1-1, with 8 bases matching TRBD1. The CDR3 is 18 amino acids. Trimming took 1 base from V and 4 from J; bases not matched to a gene: 17. Germline-derived CDR1 and CDR2 are GTSNPN and SVGIG (reference sequence). CDR3 sequence reads: CAWSARGAGQGRSTEAFF. The CDR3 nucleotides are TGTGCCTGGAGTGCCAGGGGCGCCGGACAGGGTCGGAGCACTGAAGCTTTCTTT.

The rearrangement links TRBV30 to TRBJ1-2; 7 bases are shared with TRBD1. This CDR3 has 14 residues. Germline V gene data show CDR1 as GTSNPN and CDR2 as SVGIG (reference sequence). The V and J ends lost 0 bases and 4 bases, in that order; junction bases with no gene match: 5. CDR3 DNA: TGTGCCTGGAGTGTACCCGGGACAGCCTATGGCTACACCTTC. This translates into CAWSVPGTAYGYTF. Full variable domain (missing parts from reference TRBV30 and TRBJ1-2): SQTIHQWPATLVQPVGSPLSLECTVEGTSNPNLYWYRQAAGRGLQLLFYSVGIGQISSEVPQNLSASRPQDRQFILSSKKLLLSDSGFYLCAWSVPGTAYGYTFGSGTRLTVV.

The chain uses TRBV5-1 and TRBJ2-5; 8 nucleotides agree with TRBD1. Germline lookup yields CDR1 SGHRS and CDR2 YFSETQ. V shed 3 bases and J 1 base; nucleotides not matched to a gene: 5. The CDR3 is made up of 15 amino acids. CDR3 loop: CASSSGGTGQETQYF. The CDR3 bases are TGCGCCAGCAGCTCCGGAGGGACAGGCCAAGAGACCCAGTACTTC.

V usage is TRBV7-8 and J usage is TRBJ1-3; D is undetermined. Germline-derived CDR1 and CDR2 are SGHVS and FQNEAQ. V was clipped by 7 bases and J by 0 bases, with 13 bases between them. CDR3 length: 15 amino acids. The CDR3 coding sequence is TGTGCCAGCACCGCCTGGCGGGTCTCTGGAAACACCATATATTTT. Translating it yields CASTAWRVSGNTIYF.

The table lists this clone with a count of one. CDR3 sequence: CASSLVLAGAYTYNEQFF. Written as DNA, the CDR3 is TGTGCCAGCAGCTTAGTTCTAGCGGGGGCGTACACCTACAATGAGCAGTTCTTC. The rearrangement links TRBV11-2 to TRBJ2-1; 10 nucleotides agree with TRBD2. The CDR3 is made up of 18 amino acids. V lost 1 base to trimming and J lost 2 bases; unmatched junction nucleotides: 8. Germline V gives CDR1 SGHAT, CDR2 FQNNGV.

The chain recombines TRBV5-1 with TRBJ2-3, with TRBD1 matching over 9 bases. The germline V gene has CDR1 SGHRS and CDR2 YFSETQ. The length of the CDR3 is 14 residues. Trimming at V came to 8 bases and at J to 5 bases, leaving 9 bases not matched to a gene. The CDR3 DNA reads TGCGCCAGTAAGACAGGGGGTGCTGAAGATACGCAGTATTTT. Its translation: CASKTGGAEDTQYF.

This chain uses TRBV4-3 with TRBJ1-6; D is perhaps TRBD1 (5 bases). The germline gives CDR1 LGHNA, CDR2 YSLEER. CDR3 length: 15 amino acids. Trimming stripped 4 bases from V and 5 bases from J, with 12 bases between. The CDR3 DNA sequence: TGCGCCAGCAGCCGAGGGACGGGGGATAATTCACCCCTCCACTTT. Amino acid sequence: CASSRGTGDNSPLHF.

The chain uses TRBV7-2 and TRBJ2-7, with D possibly TRBD2 on 5 matching bases. Germline assignment: CDR1 SGHTA and CDR2 FQGNSA. The CDR3 extends over 13 amino acids. V lost 4 bases and J lost 4, with 11 bases in between. CDR3 DNA: TGTGCCAGCAGCTCCTTTCGGAGGTACGAGCAGTACTTC. It specifies CASSSFRRYEQYF.

CDR3 loop: CASSSEGANAYNEQFF. CDR3 sequence (DNA): TGTGCCAGCAGCTCCGAAGGAGCGAACGCATACAATGAGCAGTTCTTC. The chain has TRBV9 and TRBJ2-1; D unresolved. This CDR3 spans 16 amino acids. CDR1 is SGDLS, CDR2 YYNGEE, per germline. The V end lost 4 bases, the J end lost 4 bases, and 18 bases lay between the germline ends.

The gene calls are TRBV6-5 and TRBJ2-3; the D is unclear. The germline V gene has CDR1 MNHEY and CDR2 SVGAGI. Trimming pared 7 bases from V and 8 bases from J, leaving 10 bases between. The CDR3 runs 11 residues. CDR3 sequence: CASTYPPTQYF. DNA of the CDR3: TGTGCCAGCACCTACCCCCCTACGCAGTATTTT.